The entry that follows covers one TCR beta chain sequence. This CDR3 comprises 13 residues. V was pared by 4 bases and J by 3 bases, with 9 bases between. Libraries were prepared by immunoSEQ multiplex PCR; TCRdb keeps only in-frame clonotypes and omits some of them. The sample has 300,000 or so clones, more than 70% seen once. This entry belongs to a study of blood T cell repertoires in COVID-19. The clonotype was recovered from a woman aged 25-40 years who had recovered from COVID-19. The sample comprised peripheral blood. The J gene is TRBJ1-1, the V gene TRBV12-3 or TRBV12-4; D unclear. The CDR3 loop reads CASSSSGYTEAFF. CDR3 DNA: TGTGCCAGCAGTTCGTCGGGGTACACTGAAGCTTTCTTT.